A selection of T cell receptor beta chains follows, all from one sample in a study of blood T cells in healthy people across ages. Each CDR3 protein gets one entry after TCRdb re-called the 5' RACE reads with MiXCR. The table has about a million distinct CDR3 sequences, about 48% seen once. What was sequenced was blood. The source is a man in his thirties or forties in good health. Both conserved end residues are part of each CDR3. Each record gives: CDR3 protein, CDR3 DNA, clone size, D gene, J gene, V gene. The D gene is left open where the match is weak. Clone size is not always given. Where it is, it says once, few, many or a class for expanded clones.

CDR3: CASSLDGGEKLFF
DNA: TGTGCCAGCAGCTTAGACGGGGGAGAAAAACTGTTTTTT
size: .
D: .
J: TRBJ1-4
V: TRBV7-9

CDR3: CAISGPPGQGSNNGQFF
DNA: TGTGCCATCAGTGGCCCGCCCGGACAGGGGAGTAACAATGGGCAGTTCTTC
size: .
D: TRBD1
J: TRBJ2-1
V: TRBV10-3

CDR3: CASSPWLSYGYNEQFF
DNA: TGTGCCAGCAGCCCATGGTTGAGTTATGGTTACAATGAGCAGTTCTTC
size: .
D: .
J: TRBJ2-1
V: TRBV3-1

CDR3: CASSLGTDRNIQYF
DNA: TGCGCCAGCAGCTTGGGGACGGACAGAAACATTCAGTACTTC
size: .
D: .
J: TRBJ2-4
V: TRBV5-1

CDR3: CATSRGTVSEKLFF
DNA: TGTGCCACCAGCAGAGGGACAGTTAGTGAAAAACTGTTTTTT
size: .
D: .
J: TRBJ1-4
V: TRBV15

CDR3: CASSFEGSSNQPQHF
DNA: TGCGCCAGCAGCTTTGAAGGTTCCAGCAATCAGCCCCAGCATTTT
size: few
D: .
J: TRBJ1-5
V: TRBV5-1

CDR3: CASRGGVDDYEQYF
DNA: TGTGCCAGCAGGGGGGGGGTAGACGACTACGAGCAGTACTTC
size: .
D: TRBD2
J: TRBJ2-7
V: TRBV25-1

CDR3: CASSQGKMPYNEQFF
DNA: TGTGCCAGCAGTCAGGGGAAGATGCCCTACAATGAGCAGTTCTTC
size: few
D: .
J: TRBJ2-1
V: TRBV6-5

CDR3: CASSFTGTVKETQYF
DNA: TGTGCCAGCAGCTTTACAGGGACAGTAAAAGAGACCCAGTACTTC
size: few
D: TRBD1
J: TRBJ2-5
V: TRBV7-2

CDR3: CASSDRVGGWNEQFF
DNA: TGTGCCAGCAGCGACAGGGTGGGTGGTTGGAATGAGCAGTTCTTC
size: .
D: TRBD1
J: TRBJ2-1
V: TRBV6-5

CDR3: CASSNSRGVSGANVLTF
DNA: TGTGCCAGCAGCAACTCCCGGGGCGTGTCTGGGGCCAACGTCCTGACTTTC
size: .
D: .
J: TRBJ2-6
V: TRBV7-9

CDR3: CSVETGAATEAFF
DNA: TGCAGCGTCGAGACAGGGGCGGCCACTGAAGCTTTCTTT
size: .
D: TRBD1
J: TRBJ1-1
V: TRBV29-1

CDR3: CASSGLGQPPADLNTEAFF
DNA: TGTGCCAGCAGTGGTCTGGGACAGCCCCCCGCGGACCTGAACACTGAAGCTTTCTTT
size: .
D: TRBD1
J: TRBJ1-1
V: TRBV12-3/TRBV12-4

CDR3: CASSQDDRANAFF
DNA: TGTGCCAGCAGCCAAGATGACAGGGCGAATGCTTTCTTT
size: .
D: TRBD1
J: TRBJ1-1
V: TRBV3-1

CDR3: CASSLGTGPSFTDTQYF
DNA: TGTGCCAGCAGCTTAGGGACAGGGCCGTCGTTCACAGATACGCAGTATTTT
size: few
D: TRBD1
J: TRBJ2-3
V: TRBV7-2

CDR3: CASSVGETRPPTDTQYF
DNA: TGTGCCAGCAGCGTAGGTGAAACTCGGCCGCCCACAGATACGCAGTATTTT
size: few
D: .
J: TRBJ2-3
V: TRBV9

CDR3: CSARDDRGQSYEQYF
DNA: TGCAGTGCTAGAGATGACAGGGGGCAGTCCTACGAGCAGTACTTC
size: .
D: TRBD1
J: TRBJ2-7
V: TRBV20-1

CDR3: CASSPAATSLQETQYF
DNA: TGTGCCAGCAGCCCCGCCGCGACTAGTCTGCAAGAGACCCAGTACTTC
size: .
D: .
J: TRBJ2-5
V: TRBV7-9

CDR3: CSARPVGGATEAFF
DNA: TGCAGTGCTAGACCCGTCGGGGGTGCGACTGAAGCTTTCTTT
size: few
D: .
J: TRBJ1-1
V: TRBV20-1

CDR3: CASSQALGYNSPLHF
DNA: TGTGCCAGCAGCCAAGCCCTGGGGTACAATTCACCCCTCCACTTT
size: .
D: .
J: TRBJ1-6
V: TRBV14

CDR3: CASSLAQARGDHYEQYF
DNA: TGCGCCAGCAGCTTGGCCCAGGCACGAGGGGATCATTACGAGCAGTACTTC
size: many
D: .
J: TRBJ2-7
V: TRBV5-1

CDR3: CASRAGTGIYGYTF
DNA: TGTGCCAGCAGAGCCGGGACAGGGATCTATGGCTACACCTTC
size: .
D: TRBD1
J: TRBJ1-2
V: TRBV7-9

CDR3: CASSKTGQPNYGYTF
DNA: TGTGCCAGCAGCAAAACGGGACAGCCTAACTATGGCTACACCTTC
size: .
D: TRBD1
J: TRBJ1-2
V: TRBV7-9

CDR3: CAISPIGQRDNEQFF
DNA: TGTGCCATCAGCCCGATAGGGCAAAGGGACAATGAGCAGTTCTTC
size: few
D: .
J: TRBJ2-1
V: TRBV10-3

CDR3: CSARDGQGRGNEQFF
DNA: TGCAGTGCTAGAGACGGGCAGGGGAGAGGGAATGAGCAGTTCTTC
size: .
D: .
J: TRBJ2-1
V: TRBV20-1

CDR3: CSAPPGTGSYEQYF
DNA: TGCAGTGCCCCCCCGGGGACAGGCTCCTACGAGCAGTACTTC
size: .
D: TRBD1
J: TRBJ2-7
V: TRBV20-1

CDR3: CASSSLDRGLTDTQYF
DNA: TGTGCCAGCAGCTCACTGGACAGGGGCCTCACAGATACGCAGTATTTT
size: .
D: TRBD1
J: TRBJ2-3
V: TRBV5-6

CDR3: CASSFPKTSGDPYEQYF
DNA: TGTGCCAGCAGCTTCCCCAAGACTAGCGGGGACCCCTACGAGCAGTACTTC
size: .
D: TRBD2
J: TRBJ2-7
V: TRBV11-2

CDR3: CSARSGRLHNEQFF
DNA: TGCAGTGCTAGGTCAGGGAGGCTGCACAATGAGCAGTTCTTC
size: .
D: .
J: TRBJ2-1
V: TRBV20-1

CDR3: CASSLVTGATNEKLFF
DNA: TGTGCCAGCAGTCTCGTGACAGGGGCAACTAATGAAAAACTGTTTTTT
size: .
D: TRBD1
J: TRBJ1-4
V: TRBV28

CDR3: CSVDSPGGNEQYF
DNA: TGCAGCGTTGATTCTCCTGGGGGGAACGAGCAGTACTTC
size: many
D: .
J: TRBJ2-7
V: TRBV29-1

CDR3: CASSQDSVGTQYF
DNA: TGTGCCAGCAGCCAAGATTCCGTCGGGACCCAGTACTTC
size: few
D: .
J: TRBJ2-5
V: TRBV14

CDR3: CASLPTGDAQTSPSYEQYF
DNA: TGTGCCAGTTTGCCGACAGGGGATGCCCAAACTTCCCCGTCCTACGAGCAGTACTTC
size: .
D: .
J: TRBJ2-7
V: TRBV21-1

CDR3: CASSSLGTGVYEQYF
DNA: TGTGCCAGTTCCTCTCTCGGGACAGGGGTTTACGAGCAGTACTTC
size: .
D: TRBD1
J: TRBJ2-7
V: TRBV6-1

CDR3: CAISESAETQYF
DNA: TGTGCCATCAGTGAGTCGGCGGAGACCCAGTACTTC
size: .
D: .
J: TRBJ2-5
V: TRBV10-3

CDR3: CASSQVGGTGGNYGYTF
DNA: TGTGCCAGCAGCCAAGTCGGGGGGACAGGGGGTAACTATGGCTACACCTTC
size: .
D: TRBD1
J: TRBJ1-2
V: TRBV3-1

CDR3: CASSEEGGQEAFF
DNA: TGTGCCAGCAGTGAAGAAGGAGGACAGGAAGCTTTCTTT
size: few
D: .
J: TRBJ1-1
V: TRBV6-1

CDR3: CASSLTTPPYEQYF
DNA: TGTGCCAGCAGTCTCACTACCCCGCCCTACGAGCAGTACTTC
size: .
D: .
J: TRBJ2-7
V: TRBV28

CDR3: CASSSPTPRGKGIQYF
DNA: TGTGCCAGCAGTTCCCCCACCCCCAGGGGAAAGGGCATTCAGTACTTC
size: .
D: .
J: TRBJ2-4
V: TRBV27

CDR3: CASSPPTVTNYGYTF
DNA: TGTGCCAGCAGCCCCCCGACCGTAACTAACTATGGCTACACCTTC
size: .
D: .
J: TRBJ1-2
V: TRBV7-9

CDR3: CASRMGQALYTF
DNA: TGTGCCAGCAGGATGGGACAGGCCCTTTACACCTTC
size: few
D: TRBD1
J: TRBJ1-2
V: TRBV25-1

CDR3: CSARDFSGVPSQSYNEQFF
DNA: TGCAGTGCTAGAGATTTCAGCGGGGTACCCTCTCAGTCCTACAATGAGCAGTTCTTC
size: .
D: TRBD2
J: TRBJ2-1
V: TRBV20-1

CDR3: CASSQDFPVGGSGANVLTF
DNA: TGTGCCAGCAGCCAAGATTTCCCGGTTGGGGGCTCTGGGGCCAACGTCCTGACTTTC
size: .
D: .
J: TRBJ2-6
V: TRBV3-1

CDR3: CASSGTGIYEQYF
DNA: TGTGCCAGCAGCGGGACAGGAATCTACGAGCAGTACTTC
size: few
D: TRBD1
J: TRBJ2-7
V: TRBV12-3/TRBV12-4

CDR3: CASPSPGELFF
DNA: TGCGCCAGCCCCAGTCCCGGGGAGCTGTTTTTT
size: .
D: .
J: TRBJ2-2
V: TRBV5-1

CDR3: CSASLGGLTTGELFF
DNA: TGCAGTGCCTCTCTCGGCGGACTGACCACCGGGGAGCTGTTTTTT
size: .
D: .
J: TRBJ2-2
V: TRBV20-1

CDR3: CSGGLGDEQYF
DNA: TGCAGCGGTGGGCTTGGCGACGAGCAGTACTTC
size: .
D: .
J: TRBJ2-7
V: TRBV29-1